Presented here are 6 T cell receptor beta chains from one specimen sequenced in a study of cytomegalovirus exposure and HLA in healthy donors. Primers: 60 Vbeta forward and 13 Jbeta reverse. Assay used: immunoSEQ multiplex PCR; TCRdb lists only in-frame clones, some missing. In the table there are fewer than 300,000 clones, about 80% of which are singletons. The sequenced material came from PBMCs. These TCRs come from a girl aged 2 to 10 in good health and CMV-seronegative.

The chain carries TRBV18 and TRBJ1-5; no clear D gene. The germline V gene encodes CDR1 KGHSH and CDR2 LQKENI. V was trimmed by 3 bases and J by 7 bases, leaving 16 bases between them. There are 15 residues in the CDR3. Written as DNA, the CDR3 is TGTGCCAGCTCACCCCCGGCCGCCGAGGGCCAGCCCCAGCATTTT. Its translation: CASSPPAAEGQPQHF.

The rearrangement links TRBV5-6 to TRBJ2-7, with TRBD2 identical over 8 bases. Per germline, CDR1 SGHDT and CDR2 YYEEEE. This CDR3 spans 14 amino acids. The J segment lost 3 bases and the V segment lost 4 bases, leaving 6 bases of the junction unmatched. This chain's CDR3 is CASSPGAGGYEQYF. In DNA, the CDR3 is TGTGCCAGCAGCCCGGGGGCGGGGGGCTACGAGCAGTACTTC. The variable domain in full, completed from reference TRBV5-6 and TRBJ2-7, reads DAGVTQSPTHLIKTRGQQVTLRCSPKSGHDTVSWYQQALGQGPQFIFQYYEEEERQRGNFPDRFSGHQFPNYSSELNVNALLLGDSALYLCASSPGAGGYEQYFGPGTRLTVT.

The rearrangement uses TRBV5-4 and TRBJ2-3; 7 bases map to TRBD2. The germline CDR1 and CDR2 sequences are SGHNT and YYREEE (reference sequence). Trimming took 2 bases from V and 2 from J; bases not matched to a gene: 5. The CDR3 length is 15 residues. CDR3 sequence (DNA): TGTGCCAGCAGCTTCTTAGCGGGTTACACAGATACGCAGTATTTT. It translates to CASSFLAGYTDTQYF.

The sample holds one count of this clone. V is TRBV11-2 and J is TRBJ2-3; D perhaps matches TRBD2 (6 bases). Germline V CDR1 and CDR2: SGHAT, FQNNGV. The V end was cut by 6 bases, the J end by 0 bases, with 16 bases between. The CDR3 extends over 16 amino acids. CDR3 protein: CASRDTGTLSTDTQYF. The CDR3 DNA follows: TGTGCCAGCAGAGACACCGGGACTCTCAGCACAGATACGCAGTATTTT.

V and J are TRBV5-1 and TRBJ1-2, with 9 bases identical to TRBD1. The CDR3 is 14 residues long. V shed 4 bases and J 1 base; nucleotides not matched to a gene: 2. Germline CDR1 SGHRS, CDR2 YFSETQ. The chain's CDR3 is CASSRTGDNYGYTF. The DNA for the CDR3 is TGCGCCAGCAGCCGGACAGGGGATAACTATGGCTACACCTTC.

The chain is built from TRBV27 and TRBJ1-5, with 9 positions matching TRBD1. J was trimmed by 0 bases and V by 5 bases; bases with no gene match: 11. This CDR3 has 18 amino acids. Germline V gene lookup returns CDR1 MNHEY and CDR2 SMNVEV (reference sequence). CDR3 in amino acids: CASSPGTGNPSSNQPQHF. The CDR3 DNA is TGTGCCAGCAGTCCAGGGACAGGGAACCCCTCTAGCAATCAGCCCCAGCATTTT.